The 17 T cell receptor beta chains presented below share a single source sample, sequenced in a study of Ad26.COV2.S vaccination and SARS-CoV-2 variants. Treatment indicated: about 20 received Ad26.COV2.S at low or high dose, single or two shots; several received placebo; per-sample allocation not given. All samples were drawn on day 63, counting from the first vaccine or placebo injection. Assay: immunoSEQ multiplex PCR; the TCRdb copy retains only in-frame clones and omits some. The sample includes roughly 320,000 clones, about nine tenths of them seen just once. The sample in question was peripheral blood, obtained in a trial of Ad26.COV2.S vaccine versus placebo. The receptors derive from a person aged 18 to 65 who received the Ad26.COV2.S COVID-19 vaccine or a placebo.

The V and J genes are TRBV3-1 (or the pseudogene TRBV3-2) and TRBJ1-1; 7 positions match TRBD1. This CDR3 has 15 amino acids. J gave up 5 bases and V 1 base, and 7 bases lay outside the gene matches. Germline V gene data show CDR1 as LGHDT and CDR2 as YNNKEL (reference sequence). The CDR3 region has the DNA TGTGCCAGCAGCCAAGGGGGACAGATCGGGACTGAAGCTTTCTTT. Translated, it gives CASSQGGQIGTEAFF.

The sample holds a few counts of this clone. The chain employs TRBV27 and TRBJ1-2; D perhaps matches TRBD1 (6 bases). Per germline, CDR1 MNHEY and CDR2 SMNVEV (reference sequence). Trimming stripped 2 bases from V and 6 bases from J, with 10 bases between. The CDR3 extends over 13 amino acids. CDR3 DNA sequence: TGTGCCAGCAGTTTAACGGGACAAGATGGCTACACCTTC. This translates into CASSLTGQDGYTF.

V and J are TRBV27 and TRBJ2-1; TRBD1 matches 9 bases. Per the germline V gene, CDR1 is MNHEY and CDR2 is SMNVEV (reference sequence). With V trimmed by 4 bases and J by 5 bases, 6 bases remained unmatched. The CDR3 is 15 residues long. The CDR3 nucleotides are TGTGCCAGCAGTTCCCCGGACAGGGGACACAATGAGCAGTTCTTC. This translates into CASSSPDRGHNEQFF.

This chain connects TRBV19 to TRBJ1-1; D perhaps matches TRBD1 (5 bases). The CDR3 sequence is 13 residues long. The germline V gene encodes CDR1 LNHDA and CDR2 SQIVND (reference sequence). V shed 11 bases and J shed 3 bases, with 16 bases lying between them. The chain's CDR3 is CAAVGRGDTEAFF. DNA of the CDR3: TGTGCCGCGGTGGGTAGAGGGGACACTGAAGCTTTCTTT. Complete variable domain (other parts from reference TRBV19 and TRBJ1-1): DGGITQSPKYLFRKEGQNVTLSCEQNLNHDAMYWYRQDPGQGLRLIYYSQIVNDFQKGDIAEGYSVSREKKESFPLTVTSAQKNPTAFYLCAAVGRGDTEAFFGQGTRLTVV.

The chain couples TRBV13 to TRBJ2-2; D might be TRBD1 (5 bases). This CDR3 spans 15 amino acids. V lost 8 bases and J lost 3, with 16 bases in between. Germline V gene data show CDR1 as PRHDT and CDR2 as FYEKMQ (reference sequence). The CDR3 DNA follows: TGTGCCAGCTCTCCAGGGTGGAAGGACACCGGGGAGCTGTTTTTT. It yields the protein CASSPGWKDTGELFF. Complete variable domain (other parts from reference TRBV13 and TRBJ2-2): AAGVIQSPRHLIKEKRETATLKCYPIPRHDTVYWYQQGPGQDPQFLISFYEKMQSDKGSIPDRFSAQQFSDYHSELNMSSLELGDSALYFCASSPGWKDTGELFFGEGSRLTVL.

V and J are TRBV6-6 and TRBJ1-6; TRBD1 is a possible D gene (5 bases). Trimming removed 4 bases from V and 10 bases from J, with 14 bases in between. Germline assignment: CDR1 MNHNY and CDR2 SVGAGI (reference sequence). The CDR3 spans 14 residues. The CDR3 nucleotides read TGTGCCAGCAGTTGGCAGCAGGGAGAGTCACCCCTCCACTTT. Encoded protein: CASSWQQGESPLHF.

This clone was found once. V gene TRBV3-1 (or the pseudogene TRBV3-2) combines with J gene TRBJ2-7; D call uncertain. The germline CDR1 and CDR2 sequences are LGHDT and YNNKEL (reference sequence). Trimming stripped 0 bases from V and 1 base from J, with 4 bases between. There are 13 residues in the CDR3. DNA of the CDR3: TGTGCCAGCAGCCAAGAAGGGTCCTACGAGCAGTACTTC. Translating gives CASSQEGSYEQYF.

This clone was seen just once. V gene TRBV27 combines with J gene TRBJ2-7, with D possibly TRBD1 on 5 matching bases. Germline V gene sequence: CDR1 MNHEY, CDR2 SMNVEV (reference sequence). V gave up 4 bases and J gave up 5 bases, with 15 bases separating them. CDR3 length equals 14 residues. The CDR3 spells CASSSGLIIDEQYF. CDR3 nucleotides: TGTGCCAGCAGTTCAGGGCTTATCATCGACGAGCAGTACTTC.

V gene TRBV7-2 combines with J gene TRBJ1-5; 7 bases agree with TRBD1. With 5 bases clipped from V and 7 bases from J, the junction kept 17 bases outside the gene matches. The CDR3 totals 17 residues. Germline CDR1 reads SGHTA; CDR2 reads FQGNSA. The CDR3 sequence: CASSPDAPTGRRQPQHF. The DNA of the CDR3 is TGTGCCAGCAGCCCCGACGCCCCGACAGGGAGGAGGCAGCCCCAGCATTTT.

V usage is TRBV9 and J usage is TRBJ1-6; D unclear. Looked up from germline, CDR1 is SGDLS and CDR2 is YYNGEE. This CDR3 has 15 residues. V lost 0 bases to trimming and J lost 7 bases, with 11 bases between them. CDR3 DNA sequence: TGTGCCAGCAGCGTAGCTGACCTCCCGAATTCACCCCTCCACTTT. As protein: CASSVADLPNSPLHF.

Regarding this clone: This CDR3 is also generated by other DNA sequences in the sample. This chain uses TRBV5-1 with TRBJ1-1; D not certain. Germline CDR1 SGHRS, CDR2 YFSETQ. V gave up 0 bases and J gave up 3 bases, with 0 bases separating them. The CDR3 covers 11 residues. CDR3 bases: TGCGCCAGCAGCTTGGACACTGAAGCTTTCTTT. Protein: CASSLDTEAFF.

Comment on this clone: Other DNA sequences from this sample encode an identical CDR3 as well. The V gene is TRBV24-1, the J gene TRBJ2-2; 7 bases align to TRBD1. With V trimmed by 4 bases and J by 6 bases, 4 bases remained unmatched. CDR3 size: 14 residues. Per germline, CDR1 KGHDR and CDR2 SFDVKD. The CDR3 spells CATSESTGAGELFF. The CDR3 DNA reads as TGTGCCACCAGTGAGTCCACAGGGGCCGGGGAGCTGTTTTTT.

Points on this clone: Sequence at one end of the junction differs from germline and may be a read error. The chain employs TRBV6-5 and TRBJ1-3, with 11 bases that match TRBD1. Germline CDR1 and CDR2: MNHEY and SVGAGI. CDR3 length: 16 residues. CDR3 sequence reads: CASSYGQGATGNTIYF. CDR3 coding DNA: TGTGCCAGCAGTTACGGACAGGGGGCAACTGGGAACACCATATATTTT.

This chain connects TRBV30 to TRBJ1-4; a possible D gene is TRBD1 (5 bases). V was pared by 2 bases and J by 10 bases, with 14 bases between. Per the germline V gene, CDR1 is GTSNPN and CDR2 is SVGIG (reference sequence). The length of the CDR3 is 13 residues. CDR3 sequence reads: CAWSTGSGGKLFF. In DNA, the CDR3 is TGTGCCTGGAGTACGGGATCCGGGGGAAAACTGTTTTTT.

Only one count was recorded for this clone. The rearrangement joins TRBV20-1 to TRBJ1-2; maybe TRBD1 (5 bases). The CDR3 contains 11 residues. Germline lookup yields CDR1 DFQATT and CDR2 SNEGSKA (reference sequence). In nucleotides, the CDR3 is TGCAGCACAAAGGGGAACTATGGCTACACCTTC. As protein: CSTKGNYGYTF.

The J gene is TRBJ2-3, the V gene TRBV5-6, with 9 nucleotides matching TRBD2. The CDR3 consists of 16 residues. Germline CDR1 SGHDT, CDR2 YYEEEE. Trimming cost V 4 bases and J 2 bases; bases outside gene matches: 8. CDR3 in amino acids: CASSPLSGGTTDTQYF. The CDR3 coding sequence is TGTGCCAGCAGCCCCTTGAGCGGGGGGACCACAGATACGCAGTATTTT.

V gene TRBV5-4 combines with J gene TRBJ1-2, with D uncertain. With 4 bases removed from V and 8 bases from J, the gap between germline ends came to 12 bases. The CDR3 has 12 residues. Germline CDR1 and CDR2: SGHNT and YYREEE (reference sequence). CDR3 in amino acids: CASSLGDRGYTF. CDR3 sequence (DNA): TGTGCCAGCAGCCTTGGGGATAGAGGCTACACCTTC.